Listed here are 9 T cell receptor beta chains from one sample, sequenced in a study of T cell clonality in common variable immunodeficiency (dated by TCRdb to the mid-2010s). Libraries were prepared through the immunoSEQ multiplex PCR assay. TCRdb took this table from immuneACCESS and kept in-frame rearrangements with V and J called. Such tables lack part of the clones; where checked against another copy, unresolved V genes explain under half of the gap, and the rest is unexplained. In this sample the table shows under 35,000 clones, and no singletons are among them. The top ten constitute 3.8% of the sample. Sequenced sample: peripheral blood mononuclear cells. These receptors all come from a person aged 18 to 70 in good health.

There are many counts of this clone. One end of the junction does not line up with germline, which may come from a read error. The read is 3 residues too short to cover the CDR3 end, so that end is filled in from the germline J gene. This rearrangement joins TRBV4-2 to TRBJ2-5; perhaps TRBD1 as D (6 bases). Germline V gene data show CDR1 as LGHNA and CDR2 as YNFKEQ. CDR3 length: 15 residues. The CDR3 spells CASSRGTLRQETQYF. The DNA read from the CDR3 is TGCGCCAGCAGCCGAGGGACACTGAGACAAGAGACC.

There are many counts of this clone. The read finishes 3 residues shy of the CDR3 end, and the germline J gene is used to complete it. The rearrangement joins TRBV19 to TRBJ2-3; 10 bases are a match to TRBD1. Germline V gene lookup returns CDR1 LNHDA and CDR2 SQIVND (reference sequence). The CDR3 runs 14 residues. V shed 5 bases and J 7 bases; nucleotides not matched to a gene: 6. CDR3 protein: CASSLGTGANTQYF. Incomplete CDR3 DNA: TGTGCCAGTAGTCTCGGGACAGGGGCAAATACG.

This clone occurred many times. An end of the junction does not agree with germline; a read error may underlie this. Read data end 3 residues before the CDR3 end; the end is taken from the germline J gene. The rearrangement links TRBV4-2 to TRBJ1-1; D call uncertain. The CDR3 extends over 14 amino acids. Germline V lookup: CDR1 LGHNA, CDR2 YNFKEQ. CDR3 bases read: TGCGCCAGCAGCCAAACCGGGGTGGACACTGAA. Translated, it gives CASSQTGVDTE. The whole CDR3 is CASSQTGVDTEAFF.

The sample holds many counts of this clone. The sample carries other DNA sequences with the same CDR3. The DNA read from the CDR3 is TGCAGTGCTATGGGGGCTCCGAACACTGAA. As protein: CSAMGAPNTE. The CDR3 in its entirety is CSAMGAPNTEAFF. V and J are TRBV20-1 and TRBJ1-1, with D maybe TRBD1 (6 bases). The CDR3 extends 3 residues past the end of the read, so its final part is completed from the germline J gene. The CDR3 is 13 residues long. Trimming pared 4 bases from V and 1 base from J, leaving 10 bases between. Looked up from germline, CDR1 is DFQATT and CDR2 is SNEGSKA (reference sequence).

In its sample, this clone was seen many times. The CDR3 loop reads CATRGSGGITDTQYF. CDR3 DNA (partial): TGCGCCACCCGAGGGAGCGGGGGGATCACAGATACG. This sequence joins TRBV5-1 and TRBJ2-3; TRBD2 matches at 9 bases. The read ends 3 residues before the CDR3 terminus; that terminus is restored from the germline J gene. The germline CDR1 and CDR2 sequences are SGHRS and YFSETQ. V was clipped by 9 bases and J by 2 bases; unmatched bases: 10. The CDR3 has 15 residues.

This clone was found many times. The read ends 3 residues before the CDR3 terminus; that terminus is restored from the germline J gene. J is TRBJ2-3 and V is TRBV19, with 11 positions matching TRBD2. This CDR3 is 16 amino acids long. Germline CDR1 is LNHDA and CDR2 is SQIVND (reference sequence). The V gene end was trimmed by 6 bases and the J gene end by 4 bases; junction bases not matched to a gene: 9. The CDR3 DNA, read in part, is TGTGCCAGTAGCATTTCCACTAGCGGGAGTGCAGATACG. This encodes CASSISTSGSADT. From start to end, the CDR3 is CASSISTSGSADTQYF.

This clone was counted at least ten times. The CDR3 end falls 3 residues outside the read, so it is completed with the germline J gene. The rearrangement links TRBV4-1 to TRBJ2-4, with no clear D. This CDR3 spans 15 amino acids. Trimming removed 6 bases at V and 3 bases at J, with 15 bases between. CDR1 is MGHRA and CDR2 is YSYEKL in the germline V gene. The CDR3 here is CASSPNLANKNIQYF. CDR3 DNA (partial): TGCGCCAGCAGTCCTAACTTAGCAAACAAAAACATT.

This clone is classed as medium-sized. Read data end 3 residues before the CDR3 end; the end is taken from the germline J gene. This sequence joins TRBV4-2 and TRBJ2-2, with D maybe TRBD2 (5 bases). This CDR3 is built from 16 residues. Trimming removed 0 bases at V and 5 bases at J, with 13 bases between. Per germline, CDR1 LGHNA and CDR2 YNFKEQ. The CDR3 DNA, read in part, is TGTGCCAGCAGCCAAGATCTGTCTAGCTGGACCGGGGAG. Residues: CASSQDLSSWTGE. The whole CDR3 sequence is CASSQDLSSWTGELFF.

This clone appeared many times. The CDR3 bases that were read are TGTGCCAGCTCACCGGCAGGGGGCTTAATATACGAG. This sequence encodes CASSPAGGLIYE. The whole CDR3 protein is CASSPAGGLIYEQYF. The chain combines TRBV18 with TRBJ2-7, with 8 bases aligning to TRBD1. The observed sequence ends 3 residues before the CDR3 terminus, with the missing tail filled in from the germline J gene. This CDR3 spans 15 amino acids. The germline gives CDR1 KGHSH, CDR2 LQKENI. The V and J ends lost 3 bases and 4 bases, in that order; junction bases with no gene match: 8.